Described below is a single T cell receptor (beta chain) sequence and its context. No antigen is known for it. This entry is derived from a study of cytomegalovirus exposure and HLA in healthy donors. The CDR3 contains 15 residues. Germline CDR1 and CDR2: SSHAT and FNYEAQ (reference sequence). Trimming left V 6 bases short and J 1 base short, with 13 bases between. 13 Jbeta primers and 60 Vbeta primers were used for the PCR. Sequenced by immunoSEQ multiplex PCR; TCRdb stores in-frame clones only, minus some. Of 150,000 to 200,000 clones in the sample, roughly 13% were seen once. Whole-study findings and limits: TRBV6-2, TRBV6-3 and some other V segments were unresolvable in 87-base-pair reads. Sequence variants that were highly shared formed a cluster that was likely a sequencing artifact. Three chains linked to CMV were shown in vitro to be specific for CMV antigens. An ancestry cluster, one associated with Asian ancestry, reportedly showed fewer N-insertions than the approximately 650-donor mean in a later analysis.

The sequencing input was PBMCs. J is TRBJ2-1 and V is TRBV7-7, with a possible D match to TRBD2 (7 bases). The receptor was isolated from a man in his forties or fifties in good health and CMV-seropositive. CDR3 sequence: CASSRGARSYNEQFF. DNA of the CDR3: TGTGCCAGCAGTCGGGGGGCGAGATCCTACAATGAGCAGTTCTTC.